This entry describes one T cell receptor (beta chain). Its antigen is undetermined. These data come from a study of T cell responses to AZD1222 COVID-19 vaccine. General study results and limits: Baseline serology detected seropositivity in only six AZD1222 recipients. White British ancestry dominated among donors, who included more females, and clonal diversity was possibly underestimated. Recipients of two AZD1222 doses showed rising Spike-specific TCR breadth and depth.

Clones were read by immunoSEQ multiplex PCR, and TCRdb kept only the in-frame ones, dropping some. Altogether 110,000 to 150,000 clones are present, roughly 91% being singletons, with the ten largest covering over 7.5%. V trimming: 4 bases; J trimming: 5 bases; junction bases outside the gene matches: 5. This CDR3 spans 13 amino acids. Germline loops: CDR1 SGHRS, CDR2 YFSETQ. This sequence joins TRBV5-1 and TRBJ1-1, with TRBD1 matching 7 bases. The material was peripheral blood, obtained on day 0 of AZD1222 vaccination. The TCR comes from an adult in good health. Here the CDR3 reads CASSETGLTEAFF. The DNA of the CDR3 is TGCGCCAGCAGCGAGACAGGGCTAACTGAAGCTTTCTTT.